A single sample gave rise to the 27 T cell receptor beta chains below, sequenced in a study of shared clonotypes between healthy human individuals. Assay used: immunoSEQ multiplex PCR; TCRdb lists only in-frame clones, some missing. The sample lists under 850,000 clones, approximately 77% occurring once. Sequences were obtained from memory CD4+ T cells sorted from blood. Subset: CD45RA-negative fraction. The receptors shown here come from a woman aged 25 to 39 in good health.

The V gene is TRBV7-2, the J gene TRBJ2-2, with 10 nucleotides matching TRBD1. The V gene's germline CDR1 is SGHTA and CDR2 FQGNSA. CDR3 length: 16 residues. Trimming cost V 5 bases and J 7 bases; bases outside gene matches: 10. This chain's CDR3 is CASSQNRQGAGGELFF. The CDR3 DNA reads TGTGCCAGCAGCCAAAATCGACAGGGGGCTGGCGGGGAGCTGTTTTTT.

V usage is TRBV28 and J usage is TRBJ2-7; 7 bases map to TRBD2. With 3 bases clipped from V and 8 bases from J, the junction kept 7 bases outside the gene matches. CDR1 MDHEN and CDR2 SYDVKM come from the germline V gene. The CDR3 spans 13 residues. Here the CDR3 DNA reads TGTGCCAGCAGTTTCGGGCGGGGAGGGCAGCAGTACTTC. The encoded protein is CASSFGRGGQQYF.

This clone has just a few counts. The chain is built from TRBV7-2 and TRBJ2-5, with a tentative D call TRBD2 (7 bases). CDR3 length equals 14 residues. V lost 3 bases and J 5 bases, leaving 13 bases between the germline ends. The germline CDR1 and CDR2 sequences are SGHTA and FQGNSA. This CDR3 is CASSFQQGGETQYF. As DNA, the CDR3 is TGTGCCAGCAGCTTTCAACAGGGAGGGGAGACCCAGTACTTC.

Turning to this clone: This may arise from a read error, as a much more abundant clone is one base away. The CDR3 spells CASSFADTQYF. The CDR3 DNA is TGTGCCAGCAGCTTTGCAGATACGCAGTATTTT. This chain connects TRBV5-6 to TRBJ2-3; D remains unclear. The CDR3 runs 11 residues. V was clipped by 2 bases and J by 4 bases, with 2 bases between them. Germline assignment: CDR1 SGHDT and CDR2 YYEEEE.

This clone was detected only a few times. The chain combines TRBV30 with TRBJ2-6; D not resolved. The CDR3 contains 13 residues. Per the germline V gene, CDR1 is GTSNPN and CDR2 is SVGIG (reference sequence). V shed 2 bases and J shed 4 bases, with 6 bases lying between them. CDR3 sequence reads: CAWSPTGANVLTF. CDR3 DNA sequence: TGTGCCTGGAGTCCGACCGGGGCCAACGTCCTGACTTTC.

The J gene is TRBJ1-1, the V gene TRBV11-2; D is perhaps TRBD1 (5 bases). Trimming cost V 3 bases and J 1 base, with 12 bases left between them. This CDR3 region has 15 residues. From germline, CDR1 is SGHAT and CDR2 FQNNGV. DNA of the CDR3: TGTGCCAGCAGCTTTGCAGGGTACGCGAACACTGAAGCTTTCTTT. This sequence encodes CASSFAGYANTEAFF.

Here the CDR3 DNA reads TGCGCCAGCAGCTTAACTAGCCCCCAAGAGACCCAGTACTTC. Translated, it gives CASSLTSPQETQYF. This chain connects TRBV5-1 to TRBJ2-5; the D gene is possibly TRBD2 (6 bases). Per the germline V gene, CDR1 is SGHRS and CDR2 is YFSETQ. The germline V and J ends were trimmed by 2 bases and 1 base, with 9 bases remaining between them. The CDR3 covers 14 residues.

With respect to this clone: Being one base from a much bigger clone, this may be a read error. Other DNA sequences in this specimen translate into the identical CDR3. The chain carries TRBV7-3 and TRBJ1-1, with unresolved D. The CDR3 length is 13 residues. Germline values: CDR1 SGHTA, CDR2 FQGTGA. Between the trimmed V and J ends, which lost 4 bases and 3 bases, there was a span of 9 bases. The CDR3 DNA reads TGTGCCAGCAGCTCCCAACGGGACACTGAAGCTTTCTTT. The encoded protein is CASSSQRDTEAFF.

V usage is TRBV7-9 and J usage is TRBJ1-2; maybe TRBD1 (6 bases). V lost 5 bases and J lost 6, with 19 bases in between. There are 15 residues in the CDR3. The V gene's germline CDR1 is SEHNR and CDR2 FQNEAQ (reference sequence). The CDR3 is CASSLPLGRGDGYTF. For the CDR3, the DNA is TGTGCCAGCAGCCTACCTCTGGGCAGGGGTGATGGCTACACCTTC.

The CDR3 sequence: CASSLAASYEQYF. DNA of the CDR3: TGTGCCAGCAGCCTAGCGGCCTCCTACGAGCAGTACTTC. The chain joins TRBV9 to TRBJ2-7; TRBD2 matches 7 bases. Losses at the gene ends were 4 bases for V and 0 bases for J; bases not matched to a gene: 1. CDR3 length: 13 residues. The V gene's germline CDR1 is SGDLS and CDR2 YYNGEE.

J is TRBJ2-7 and V is TRBV21-1; TRBD2 was called by the table and not checked on the DNA. TRBV21-1 is a recognized pseudogene. The length of the CDR3 is 15 residues. The CDR3 here is CASSKGQRDRYEQYF. DNA of the CDR3: TGTGCCAGCAGCAAAGGGCAGCGGGACCGCTACGAGCAGTACTTC.

The chain couples TRBV6-1 to TRBJ1-1; D unresolved. The CDR3 spans 15 residues. Germline V lookup: CDR1 MNHNS, CDR2 SASEGT. V was clipped by 2 bases and J by 5 bases, with 15 bases between them. In DNA form, the CDR3 reads TGTGCCAGCAGTGAACAGCTTGTGTCGCATACTGAAGCTTTCTTT. Residues: CASSEQLVSHTEAFF.

V and J are TRBV13 and TRBJ1-1, with a weak D call TRBD1 (6 bases). The CDR3 contains 13 residues. Germline lookup yields CDR1 PRHDT and CDR2 FYEKMQ (reference sequence). The V end was cut by 5 bases, the J end by 5 bases, with 12 bases between. The CDR3 DNA sequence: TGTGCCAGCAGCCCCGGGGGCGGTACTGAAGCTTTCTTT. It codes for CASSPGGGTEAFF.

The chain has TRBV9 and TRBJ1-5; perhaps TRBD1 as D (6 bases). V was trimmed by 0 bases and J by 11 bases, leaving 12 bases between them. Germline loops: CDR1 SGDLS, CDR2 YYNGEE. CDR3 size: 13 residues. Here the CDR3 DNA reads TGTGCCAGCAGCGTAGGGGCAGGGGACTCCCAGCATTTT. It translates to CASSVGAGDSQHF.

The V call is TRBV7-9, the J call TRBJ2-2; tentative D call: TRBD1 (6 bases). V gave up 3 bases and J gave up 0 bases, with 8 bases separating them. The germline V gene encodes CDR1 SEHNR and CDR2 FQNEAQ (reference sequence). This CDR3 contains 15 residues. As DNA, the CDR3 is TGTGCCAGCAGCTTGGGGGCGGCGAACACCGGGGAGCTGTTTTTT. It yields the protein CASSLGAANTGELFF.

The CDR3 is CASSLFSAGSNYGYTF. CDR3 sequence (DNA): TGTGCCAGCAGTTTATTCTCAGCGGGGAGTAACTATGGCTACACCTTC. The V gene is TRBV27, the J gene TRBJ1-2; D remains ambiguous. Germline V lookup: CDR1 MNHEY, CDR2 SMNVEV (reference sequence). CDR3 length equals 16 residues. Trimming stripped 1 base from V and 1 base from J, with 13 bases between.

V and J are TRBV29-1 and TRBJ2-7; weak D call: TRBD1 (5 bases). The CDR3 has 14 amino acids. In germline, CDR1 is SQVTM, CDR2 ANQGSEA. Trimming cost V 4 bases and J 2 bases, with 15 bases left between them. CDR3 bases: TGCAGCGTTGTAAAAGGACATTCTCCCTACGAGCAGTACTTC. The encoded protein is CSVVKGHSPYEQYF.

The chain carries TRBV10-3 and TRBJ2-5; D may correspond to TRBD1 or TRBD2 (7 bases each). Germline CDR1 and CDR2: ENHRY and SYGVKD. This CDR3 contains 17 residues. V was cut by 8 bases and J by 2 bases, with 24 bases left in between. For the CDR3, the DNA is TGTGCCATCGGGGGGGGACAGCCCGATGGAATACAAGAGACCCAGTACTTC. This gives the protein CAIGGGQPDGIQETQYF.

The J gene is TRBJ2-1, the V gene TRBV18; weak D call: TRBD2 (5 bases). The germline V and J ends were trimmed by 1 base and 7 bases, with 14 bases remaining between them. The germline CDR1 and CDR2 sequences are KGHSH and LQKENI. This CDR3 is 15 amino acids long. The CDR3 DNA sequence: TGTGCCAGCTCACCACGAACAACGGAGCGGAATGAGCAGTTCTTC. The encoded protein is CASSPRTTERNEQFF.

As regards this clone: The same CDR3 can be traced to other DNA sequences in this sample. The chain employs TRBV19 and TRBJ1-5, with no clear D. Trimming removed 0 bases at V and 6 bases at J, with 6 bases between. The germline V gene has CDR1 LNHDA and CDR2 SQIVND (reference sequence). The CDR3 sequence is 13 residues long. CDR3 loop: CASSIDPFQPQHF. CDR3 DNA sequence: TGTGCCAGTAGTATAGATCCGTTTCAGCCCCAGCATTTT.

This chain links TRBV25-1 with TRBJ2-2, with D maybe TRBD2 (6 bases). Per the germline V gene, CDR1 is MGHDK and CDR2 is SYGVNS. The ends were cut back, 2 bases at V and 5 bases at J, with 12 bases in the middle. The CDR3 is made up of 15 amino acids. The CDR3 DNA reads as TGTGCCAGCAGTGAACCGGGGGTCGGAACCGGGGAGCTGTTTTTT. Translating it yields CASSEPGVGTGELFF.

This clone was counted between two and nine times. The V gene is TRBV25-1, the J gene TRBJ2-2; D not certain. V lost 8 bases and J 9 bases, leaving 22 bases between the germline ends. Germline lookup yields CDR1 MGHDK and CDR2 SYGVNS. The CDR3 extends over 15 amino acids. The CDR3 reads CASHDTDLWVWELFF. DNA for the CDR3: TGTGCCAGCCACGATACCGATCTCTGGGTCTGGGAGCTGTTTTTT.

The chain has TRBV15 and TRBJ1-2; D not certain. Between the trimmed V and J ends, which lost 2 bases and 0 bases, there was a span of 13 bases. The CDR3 consists of 16 residues. The germline gives CDR1 LNHNV, CDR2 YYDKDF (reference sequence). The CDR3 region is CATSRRLLSANYGYTF. The CDR3 nucleotides are TGTGCCACCAGCAGAAGACTCCTCTCAGCTAACTATGGCTACACCTTC.

Comment on this clone: Other DNA sequences from this sample encode an identical CDR3 as well. The rearrangement uses TRBV28 and TRBJ1-4, with TRBD1 identical over 7 bases. The CDR3 has 15 amino acids. J lost 3 bases, V lost 4 bases, and 5 bases had no gene match. Per the germline V gene, CDR1 is MDHEN and CDR2 is SYDVKM. CDR3 residues: CASSSQGGSNEKLFF. CDR3 nucleotides: TGTGCCAGCAGTTCCCAGGGGGGCTCTAATGAAAAACTGTTTTTT.

The chain joins TRBV7-3 to TRBJ2-5; 7 nucleotides line up with TRBD1. J was trimmed by 2 bases and V by 5 bases; bases with no gene match: 5. Germline CDR1 and CDR2: SGHTA and FQGTGA. The CDR3 spans 14 residues. CDR3 sequence: CASSLGTVQETQYF. The CDR3 region has the DNA TGTGCCAGCAGCCTGGGGACAGTACAAGAGACCCAGTACTTC. Supplemented by reference TRBV7-3 and TRBJ2-5, the full variable domain reads GAGVSQTPSNKVTEKGKYVELRCDPISGHTALYWYRQSLGQGPEFLIYFQGTGAADDSGLPNDRFFAVRPEGSVSTLKIQRTERGDSAVYLCASSLGTVQETQYFGPGTRLLVL.

In regard to this clone: This sample includes further DNA sequences coding for the same CDR3. The chain couples TRBV29-1 to TRBJ1-1; unclear D gene. V dropped 4 bases and J dropped 2 bases, with 11 bases sitting between them. There are 13 residues in the CDR3. CDR1 and CDR2 (germline): SQVTM, ANQGSEA. The CDR3, as DNA: TGCAGCGTTGTGAGGACGGTAAACACTGAAGCTTTCTTT. Its protein product is CSVVRTVNTEAFF.

Notes on this clone: The sample contains more than one DNA sequence encoding this CDR3. This chain joins TRBV27 and TRBJ1-1; D might be TRBD1 (5 bases). The CDR3 runs to 13 residues. CDR1 is MNHEY, CDR2 SMNVEV, per germline (reference sequence). V dropped 2 bases and J dropped 5 bases, with 9 bases sitting between them. The CDR3 loop reads CASSLRRGTEAFF. In DNA, the CDR3 is TGTGCCAGCAGTTTAAGGAGGGGTACTGAAGCTTTCTTT.